This T cell receptor (beta chain) was sequenced in a study of T cell responses to AZD1222 COVID-19 vaccine. Produced via immunoSEQ multiplex PCR; TCRdb's table is partial and in-frame only. Of 80,000 to 100,000 clones listed, 88% were seen once; the top ten hold 10%. As for this clone: Antigen: not known.

J lost 7 bases, V lost 0 bases, and 9 bases had no gene match. The length of the CDR3 is 16 residues. Germline CDR1 reads SGHKS; CDR2 reads YYEKEE (reference sequence). Study results and limitations: Dominant CD4 TCR responses targeted spike regions 160-218 and 743-854. A mostly white British donor set with more females was recruited, and clonal diversity was possibly underestimated. Repertoires were collected only later (after the peak T cell response had occurred). Compared with day 0, the breadth and depth of the Spike-specific TCR repertoire rose significantly after two doses of AZD1222.

The receptor was derived from an adult in good health. Sequencing was performed on peripheral blood, taken on day 0 of MenACWY control vaccination. This chain connects TRBV5-5 to TRBJ2-1, with 8 bases lining up with TRBD1. The CDR3 DNA reads TGTGCCAGCAGCTTGGCCGCAGGGGGCGGTTGGAATGAGCAGTTCTTC. Translation: CASSLAAGGGWNEQFF.